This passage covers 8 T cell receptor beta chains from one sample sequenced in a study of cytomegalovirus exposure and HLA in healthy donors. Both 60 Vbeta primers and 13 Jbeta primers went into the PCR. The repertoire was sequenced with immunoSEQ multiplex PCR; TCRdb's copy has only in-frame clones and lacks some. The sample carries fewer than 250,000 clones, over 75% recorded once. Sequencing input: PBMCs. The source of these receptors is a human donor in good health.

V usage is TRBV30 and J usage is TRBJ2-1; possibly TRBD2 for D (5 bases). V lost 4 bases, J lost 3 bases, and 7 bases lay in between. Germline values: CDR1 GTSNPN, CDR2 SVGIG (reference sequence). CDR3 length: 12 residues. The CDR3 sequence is CAWNRGYNEQFF. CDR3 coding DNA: TGTGCCTGGAACCGGGGCTACAATGAGCAGTTCTTC.

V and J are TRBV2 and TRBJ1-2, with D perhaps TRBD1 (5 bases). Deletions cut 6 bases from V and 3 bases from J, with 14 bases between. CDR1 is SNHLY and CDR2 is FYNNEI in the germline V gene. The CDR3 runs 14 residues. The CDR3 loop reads CASSALQGYYGYTF. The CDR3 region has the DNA TGTGCCAGCAGCGCCCTCCAGGGATACTATGGCTACACCTTC.

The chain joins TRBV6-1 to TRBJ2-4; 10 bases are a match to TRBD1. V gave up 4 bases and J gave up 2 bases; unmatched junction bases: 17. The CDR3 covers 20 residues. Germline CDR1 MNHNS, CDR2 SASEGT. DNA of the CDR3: TGTGCCAGCAGTGGATCCTTTGTGACAGGGGGCGGTTGGACCAAAAACATTCAGTACTTC. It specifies CASSGSFVTGGGWTKNIQYF.

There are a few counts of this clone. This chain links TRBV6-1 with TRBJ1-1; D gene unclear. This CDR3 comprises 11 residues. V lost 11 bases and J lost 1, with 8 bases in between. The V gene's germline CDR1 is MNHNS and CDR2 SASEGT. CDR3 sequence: CAGLENTEAFF. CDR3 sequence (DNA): TGTGCCGGCCTAGAGAACACTGAAGCTTTCTTT.

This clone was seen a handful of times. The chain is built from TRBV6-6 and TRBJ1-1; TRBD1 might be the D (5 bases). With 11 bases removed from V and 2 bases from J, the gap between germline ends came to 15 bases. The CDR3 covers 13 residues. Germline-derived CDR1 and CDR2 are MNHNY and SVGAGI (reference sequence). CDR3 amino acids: CAVDSPFNTEAFF. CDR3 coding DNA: TGTGCCGTCGACAGTCCCTTTAACACTGAAGCTTTCTTT.

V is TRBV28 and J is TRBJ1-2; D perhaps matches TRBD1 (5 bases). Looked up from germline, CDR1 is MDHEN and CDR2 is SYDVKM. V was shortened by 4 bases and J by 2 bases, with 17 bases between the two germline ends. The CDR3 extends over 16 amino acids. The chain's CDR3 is CASSSAGTLKNYGYTF. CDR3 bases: TGTGCCAGCAGTTCAGCCGGGACTCTCAAAAACTATGGCTACACCTTC.

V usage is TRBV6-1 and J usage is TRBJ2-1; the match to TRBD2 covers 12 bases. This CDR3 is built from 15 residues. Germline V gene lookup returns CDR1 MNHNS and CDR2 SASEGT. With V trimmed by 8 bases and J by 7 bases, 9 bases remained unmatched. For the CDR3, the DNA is TGTGCCAGCTTCGCTTCTAGCGGGAGGGTTAATGAGCAGTTCTTC. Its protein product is CASFASSGRVNEQFF.

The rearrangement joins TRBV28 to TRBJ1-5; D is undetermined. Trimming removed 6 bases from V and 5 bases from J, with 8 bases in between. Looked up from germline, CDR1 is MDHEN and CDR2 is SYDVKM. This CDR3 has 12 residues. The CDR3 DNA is TGTGCCAGCAGAACGGGGTATCAGCCCCAGCATTTT. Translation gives CASRTGYQPQHF.